The 26 T cell receptor beta chains presented below share a single source sample, sequenced in a study of response to subunit inactivated influenza vaccine. TCRdb independently ran MiXCR on the RT-PCR reads; one entry per CDR3 protein. Here the sample spans hundreds of thousands of distinct CDR3 sequences, roughly 23% being singletons. This specimen consisted of CD4+ T cells sorted from PBMCs, obtained more than 4 days after vaccination. These receptors were obtained from a man aged 50 to 60 who received an inactivated influenza vaccine.

CDR3 protein: CSATRPGLAGGGEQYF. CDR3 DNA: TGCAGTGCTACCCGACCCGGACTAGCGGGGGGCGGCGAGCAGTACTTC. V is TRBV20-1 and J is TRBJ2-7; 14 nucleotides agree with TRBD2. This CDR3 is 16 amino acids long. V lost 4 bases to trimming and J lost 6 bases; unmatched junction nucleotides: 11. Germline V gene data show CDR1 as DFQATT and CDR2 as SNEGSKA (reference sequence).

This clonotype was recorded a few times. The rearrangement joins TRBV20-1 to TRBJ2-7, with 10 bases fitting TRBD1. CDR1 is DFQATT, CDR2 SNEGSKA, per germline (reference sequence). This CDR3 is 14 amino acids long. The trim removed 6 bases at V and 3 bases at J, leaving 8 bases unmatched. The DNA for the CDR3 is TGCAGTGCACAGGGACAGGGGATTATCTACGAGCAGTACTTC. As protein: CSAQGQGIIYEQYF.

This sequence joins TRBV3-1 and TRBJ2-7; D is possibly TRBD1 (6 bases). V lost 2 bases, J lost 8 bases, and 7 bases lay in between. The germline CDR1 and CDR2 sequences are LGHDT and YNNKEL (reference sequence). There are 11 residues in the CDR3. CDR3 in DNA: TGTGCCAGCAGCCAACAGGGGAAGCAGTACTTC. This gives the protein CASSQQGKQYF.

The chain uses TRBV28 and TRBJ2-2, with 9 nucleotides matching TRBD2. The V segment lost 3 bases and the J segment 1 base; nucleotides outside the gene matches: 3. Germline V gene lookup returns CDR1 MDHEN and CDR2 SYDVKM. This CDR3 is built from 16 residues. CDR3 in amino acids: CASSFGAGGNTGELFF. The CDR3 DNA reads TGTGCCAGCAGTTTTGGAGCGGGAGGGAACACCGGGGAGCTGTTTTTT.

V usage is TRBV27 and J usage is TRBJ1-6, with D perhaps matching TRBD1 (5 bases). Germline V gives CDR1 MNHEY, CDR2 SMNVEV (reference sequence). The CDR3 loop spans 15 amino acids. Trimming cost V 5 bases and J 0 bases, with 8 bases left between them. The CDR3 loop reads CASSDSYSYNSPLHF. DNA of the CDR3: TGTGCCAGCAGTGACAGCTACTCCTATAATTCACCCCTCCACTTT.

This chain joins TRBV10-3 and TRBJ1-1; D remains unclear. The V and J ends lost 10 bases and 4 bases respectively, with 22 bases between them. Per the germline V gene, CDR1 is ENHRY and CDR2 is SYGVKD. This CDR3 is 15 amino acids long. CDR3 sequence reads: CATRASDPPSTEAFF. CDR3 DNA sequence: TGTGCCACCCGGGCCTCAGACCCTCCGAGCACTGAAGCTTTCTTT.

The rearrangement uses TRBV20-1 and TRBJ2-5; the D is unclear. The germline gives CDR1 DFQATT, CDR2 SNEGSKA (reference sequence). The germline V and J ends were trimmed by 6 bases and 2 bases, with 16 bases remaining between them. The CDR3 loop spans 14 amino acids. The CDR3 nucleotides are TGCAGTGCCCCCATCGCAAGCGAACAAGAGACCCAGTACTTC. Its protein product is CSAPIASEQETQYF.

This clonotype was picked up a small number of times. The V call is TRBV28, the J call TRBJ2-4; D is ambiguous. V dropped 2 bases and J dropped 4 bases, with 9 bases sitting between them. Germline CDR1 is MDHEN and CDR2 is SYDVKM. The CDR3 is 14 amino acids. The CDR3 spells CASSLAGPKNIQYF. The DNA for the CDR3 is TGTGCCAGCAGTTTAGCCGGGCCTAAAAACATTCAGTACTTC.

This clonotype appeared many times. This sequence joins TRBV3-1 and TRBJ2-1, with 12 bases lining up with TRBD2. Germline V gene data show CDR1 as LGHDT and CDR2 as YNNKEL (reference sequence). V was clipped by 4 bases and J by 8 bases; unmatched bases: 3. The length of the CDR3 is 14 residues. CDR3: CASSPSGGAYEQFF. The CDR3 DNA sequence: TGTGCCAGCAGCCCTAGCGGGGGGGCTTATGAGCAGTTCTTC.

This chain links TRBV5-1 with TRBJ1-2; 8 positions agree with TRBD1. Germline V CDR1 and CDR2: SGHRS, YFSETQ. This CDR3 contains 14 residues. With 4 bases clipped from V and 8 bases from J, the junction kept 10 bases outside the gene matches. CDR3 residues: CASSVPGTGDGYTF. CDR3 coding DNA: TGCGCCAGCAGCGTACCCGGGACAGGAGACGGCTACACCTTC.

This clonotype was picked up a small number of times. This chain joins TRBV7-2 and TRBJ2-7; D may match TRBD1 or TRBD2 (5 bases each). The length of the CDR3 is 14 residues. Between the trimmed V and J ends, which lost 1 base and 2 bases, there was a span of 9 bases. Germline CDR1 reads SGHTA; CDR2 reads FQGNSA. Here the CDR3 DNA reads TGTGCCAGCAGCTTAGTGGGACCGCCCTACGAGCAGTACTTC. This encodes CASSLVGPPYEQYF.

The genes are TRBV5-5 and TRBJ2-7; D unresolved. V was cut by 0 bases and J by 5 bases, with 12 bases left in between. The CDR3 consists of 14 residues. Germline values: CDR1 SGHKS, CDR2 YYEKEE (reference sequence). The CDR3: CASSLVARGNEQYF. The CDR3 DNA reads TGTGCCAGCAGCTTGGTGGCAAGAGGCAACGAGCAGTACTTC.

This clonotype was counted only a few times. The CDR3 bases are TGCAGCGTTGGTAGAGAAATCTCCTACAATGAGCAGTTCTTC. It specifies CSVGREISYNEQFF. The rearrangement links TRBV29-1 to TRBJ2-1; D is undetermined. CDR3 length: 14 residues. The germline V gene has CDR1 SQVTM and CDR2 ANQGSEA. Trimming left V 4 bases short and J 0 bases short, with 10 bases between.

The chain combines TRBV18 with TRBJ2-1; 7 bases map to TRBD2. With 0 bases clipped from V and 5 bases from J, the junction kept 4 bases outside the gene matches. CDR1 and CDR2 from the germline V gene are KGHSH and LQKENI. CDR3 length equals 15 residues. The CDR3: CASSPPASGHNEQFF. The CDR3, as DNA: TGTGCCAGCTCACCACCGGCTAGCGGCCACAATGAGCAGTTCTTC.

This clonotype has at least ten counts. The V gene is TRBV5-1, the J gene TRBJ2-2; D is uncertain. V was shortened by 4 bases and J by 7 bases, with 5 bases between the two germline ends. This CDR3 contains 11 residues. Germline values: CDR1 SGHRS, CDR2 YFSETQ. The chain's CDR3 is CASSTLGELFF. CDR3 in DNA: TGCGCCAGCAGCACCCTCGGGGAGCTGTTTTTT.

This clonotype was counted a few times. The CDR3 DNA reads as TGCAGTGCTAGTCATGGGACAGGGGGACGCAGTCAGCCCCAGCATTTT. It codes for CSASHGTGGRSQPQHF. The V gene is TRBV20-1, the J gene TRBJ1-5; 11 bases fit TRBD1. The CDR3 runs 16 residues. The V and J ends lost 3 bases and 6 bases, in that order; junction bases with no gene match: 10. The germline V gene has CDR1 DFQATT and CDR2 SNEGSKA (reference sequence).

The chain is built from TRBV20-1 and TRBJ2-7; D remains ambiguous. The germline V and J ends were trimmed by 7 bases and 2 bases, with 9 bases remaining between them. This CDR3 is built from 11 residues. Germline CDR1 is DFQATT and CDR2 is SNEGSKA (reference sequence). CDR3 in amino acids: CSGTDAYEQYF. In DNA form, the CDR3 reads TGCAGTGGTACGGATGCCTACGAGCAGTACTTC.

This clonotype was seen many times. Its ends do not fully match the called genes, so a read error is possible. The J gene is TRBJ2-1, the V gene TRBV5-1; 8 bases are a match to TRBD2. The CDR3 spans 14 residues. The germline V gene has CDR1 SGHRS and CDR2 YFSETQ. CDR3 DNA: TGTGCCAGCAGCTCCGGGGGGGCCTACAATGAGCAGTTCTTC. This codes for CASSSGGAYNEQFF. The variable domain in full, with the rest retrieved from reference TRBV5-1 and TRBJ2-1, is KAGVTQTPRYLIKTRGQQVTLSCSPISGHRSVSWYQQTPGQGLQFLFEYFSETQRNKGNFPGRFSGRQFSNSRSEMNVSTLELGDSALYLCASSSGGAYNEQFFGPGTRLTVL.

In nucleotides, the CDR3 is TGTGCCAGCAGCGAACCGGGGGGGGTTTCCTACAATGAGCAGTTCTTC. Amino acids: CASSEPGGVSYNEQFF. The gene calls are TRBV2 and TRBJ2-1; TRBD2 matches at 8 bases. The CDR3 covers 16 residues. Per germline, CDR1 SNHLY and CDR2 FYNNEI. Trimming took 6 bases from V and 1 from J; bases not matched to a gene: 8.

The chain uses TRBV5-1 and TRBJ2-1; either TRBD1 or TRBD2 may fit D (5 bases each). The V and J ends lost 0 bases and 3 bases respectively, with 13 bases between them. The CDR3 is made up of 16 amino acids. Per germline, CDR1 SGHRS and CDR2 YFSETQ. For the CDR3, the DNA is TGCGCCAGCAGCTTGGGCCTCCGGGACGACTACAATGAGCAGTTCTTC. Protein sequence: CASSLGLRDDYNEQFF.

This clonotype was counted a few times. V usage is TRBV10-2 and J usage is TRBJ1-2; 7 nucleotides align to TRBD1. This CDR3 contains 14 residues. The trim removed 5 bases at V and 7 bases at J, leaving 10 bases unmatched. CDR1 WSHSY and CDR2 SAAADI come from the germline V gene. The CDR3 is CASSPGQDRVGYTF. DNA of the CDR3: TGCGCCAGCAGTCCGGGTCAAGACAGGGTTGGCTACACCTTC.

V gene TRBV20-1 combines with J gene TRBJ2-3; 11 nucleotides match TRBD1. With V trimmed by 0 bases and J by 3 bases, 5 bases remained unmatched. Germline CDR1 reads DFQATT; CDR2 reads SNEGSKA (reference sequence). The CDR3 contains 16 residues. CDR3 DNA sequence: TGCAGTGCTAGAGATCGGACAGGGGGCATAACAGATACGCAGTATTTT. It specifies CSARDRTGGITDTQYF.

The rearrangement uses TRBV25-1 and TRBJ2-1; 7 nucleotides agree with TRBD2. CDR1 is MGHDK and CDR2 is SYGVNS in the germline V gene. The CDR3 contains 15 residues. The V gene end was trimmed by 2 bases and the J gene end by 7 bases; junction bases not matched to a gene: 8. The CDR3 nucleotides are TGTGCCAGCAGTGAACCCGGGACTATTCAAAATGAGCAGTTCTTC. This translates into CASSEPGTIQNEQFF.

This clonotype came up a few times. The rearrangement uses TRBV7-2 and TRBJ1-2; D call uncertain. Germline V CDR1 and CDR2: SGHTA, FQGNSA. The CDR3 is 14 residues long. With 0 bases removed from V and 0 bases from J, the gap between germline ends came to 5 bases. The CDR3 nucleotides are TGTGCCAGCAGCTTAGCGTTACCTAACTATGGCTACACCTTC. Its protein product is CASSLALPNYGYTF.

The chain employs TRBV27 and TRBJ1-6, with 9 nucleotides matching TRBD1. This CDR3 is built from 14 residues. J lost 10 bases, V lost 3 bases, and 4 bases had no gene match. The germline gives CDR1 MNHEY, CDR2 SMNVEV (reference sequence). CDR3 loop: CASSFSDRGSPLHF. CDR3 sequence (DNA): TGTGCCAGCAGTTTTTCGGACAGGGGATCACCCCTCCACTTT.

This chain joins TRBV7-2 and TRBJ1-5, with no clear D. CDR1 is SGHTA and CDR2 is FQGNSA in the germline V gene. The CDR3 has 15 residues. Trimming pared 1 base from V and 4 bases from J, leaving 11 bases between. CDR3 protein: CASSLVPGGNQPQHF. In nucleotides, the CDR3 is TGTGCCAGCAGCTTAGTTCCAGGAGGGAATCAGCCCCAGCATTTT.